This paragraph covers one TCR beta chain sequence. Trimming stripped 2 bases from V and 3 bases from J, with 16 bases between. The V gene's germline CDR1 is SGHTA and CDR2 FQGNSA. The CDR3 consists of 16 residues. Some clones are missing from TCRdb's copy, which holds only in-frame ones; the method was immunoSEQ multiplex PCR. The sample yields about 170,000 clones, about 93% seen once. The data belong to a study of control samples from healthy donors and cancer patients. The genes are TRBV7-2 and TRBJ1-1, with a tentative D call TRBD1 (6 bases). This clonotype was obtained from an older woman in good health. The material sequenced was blood. CDR3 sequence reads: CASSLQAGAGDTEAFF. CDR3 DNA: TGTGCCAGCAGCTTACAAGCAGGGGCGGGGGACACTGAAGCTTTCTTT.